This T cell receptor beta chain was identified in a study of cytomegalovirus exposure and HLA in healthy donors. TCRdb's table, derived via immunoSEQ multiplex PCR, lists solely in-frame clones and lacks some. In the table there are under 250,000 clones, approximately 90% of which are singletons. V lost 6 bases and J 1 base, leaving 12 bases between the germline ends. This CDR3 is 14 amino acids long. CDR1 and CDR2 (germline): MNHEY, SMNVEV (reference sequence). The chain uses TRBV27 and TRBJ1-1, with D perhaps TRBD1 (5 bases). The sequenced sample was PBMCs. This receptor was obtained from a woman aged 18-29 years in good health and CMV-seronegative. The CDR3 sequence is CASSPQTANTEAFF. The CDR3 DNA is TGTGCCAGCAGCCCCCAGACAGCGAACACTGAAGCTTTCTTT.